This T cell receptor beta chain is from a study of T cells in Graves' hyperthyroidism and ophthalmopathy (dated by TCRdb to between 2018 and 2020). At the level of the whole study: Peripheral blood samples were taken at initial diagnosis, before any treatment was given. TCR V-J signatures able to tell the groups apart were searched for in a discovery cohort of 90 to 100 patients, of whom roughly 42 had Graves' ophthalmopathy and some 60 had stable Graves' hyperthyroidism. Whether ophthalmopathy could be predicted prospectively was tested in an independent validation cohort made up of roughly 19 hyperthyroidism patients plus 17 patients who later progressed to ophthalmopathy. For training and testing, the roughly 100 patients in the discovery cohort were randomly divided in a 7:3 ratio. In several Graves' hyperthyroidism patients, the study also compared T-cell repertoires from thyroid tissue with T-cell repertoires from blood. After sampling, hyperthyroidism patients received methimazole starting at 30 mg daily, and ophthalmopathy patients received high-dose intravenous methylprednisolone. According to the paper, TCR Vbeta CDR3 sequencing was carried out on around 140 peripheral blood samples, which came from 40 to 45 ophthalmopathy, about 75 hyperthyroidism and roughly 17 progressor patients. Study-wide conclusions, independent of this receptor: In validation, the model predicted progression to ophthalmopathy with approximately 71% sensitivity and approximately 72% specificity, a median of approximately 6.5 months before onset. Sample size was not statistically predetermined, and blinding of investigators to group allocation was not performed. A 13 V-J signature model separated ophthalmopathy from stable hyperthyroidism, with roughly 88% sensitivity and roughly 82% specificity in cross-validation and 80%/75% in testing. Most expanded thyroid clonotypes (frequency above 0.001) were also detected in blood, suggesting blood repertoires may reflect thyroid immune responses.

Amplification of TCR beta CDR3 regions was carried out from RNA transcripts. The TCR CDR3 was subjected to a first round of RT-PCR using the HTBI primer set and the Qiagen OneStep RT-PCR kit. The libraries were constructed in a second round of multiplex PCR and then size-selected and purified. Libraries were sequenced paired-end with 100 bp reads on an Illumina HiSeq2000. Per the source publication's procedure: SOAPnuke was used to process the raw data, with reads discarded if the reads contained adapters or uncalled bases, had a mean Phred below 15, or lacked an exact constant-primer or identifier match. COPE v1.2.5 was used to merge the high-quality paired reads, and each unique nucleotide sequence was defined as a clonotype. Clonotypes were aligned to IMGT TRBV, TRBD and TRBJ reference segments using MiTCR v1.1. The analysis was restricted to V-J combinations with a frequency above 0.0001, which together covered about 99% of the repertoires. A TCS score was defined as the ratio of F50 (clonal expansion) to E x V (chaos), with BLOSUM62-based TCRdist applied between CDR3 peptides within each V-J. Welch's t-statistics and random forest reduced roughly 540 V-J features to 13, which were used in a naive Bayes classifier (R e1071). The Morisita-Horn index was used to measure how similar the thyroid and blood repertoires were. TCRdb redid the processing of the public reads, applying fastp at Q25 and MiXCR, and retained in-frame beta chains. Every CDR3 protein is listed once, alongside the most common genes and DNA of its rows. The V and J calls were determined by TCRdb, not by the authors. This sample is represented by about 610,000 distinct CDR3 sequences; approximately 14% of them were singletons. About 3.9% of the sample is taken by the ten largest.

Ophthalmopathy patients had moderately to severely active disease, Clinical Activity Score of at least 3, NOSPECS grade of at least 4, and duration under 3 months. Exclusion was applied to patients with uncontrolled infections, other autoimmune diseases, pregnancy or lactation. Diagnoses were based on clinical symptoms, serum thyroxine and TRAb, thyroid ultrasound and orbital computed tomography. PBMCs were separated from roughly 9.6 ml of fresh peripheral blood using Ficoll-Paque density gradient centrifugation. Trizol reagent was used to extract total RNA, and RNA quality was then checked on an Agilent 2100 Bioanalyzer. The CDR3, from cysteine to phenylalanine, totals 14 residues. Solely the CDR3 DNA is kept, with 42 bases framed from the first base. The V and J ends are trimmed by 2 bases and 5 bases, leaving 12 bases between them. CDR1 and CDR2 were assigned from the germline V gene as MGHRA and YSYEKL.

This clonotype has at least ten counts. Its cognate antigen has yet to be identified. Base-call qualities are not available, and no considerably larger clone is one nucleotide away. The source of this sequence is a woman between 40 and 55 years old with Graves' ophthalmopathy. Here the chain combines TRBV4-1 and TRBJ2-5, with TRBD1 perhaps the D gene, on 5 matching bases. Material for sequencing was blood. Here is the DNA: TGCGCCAGCAGCCAAACAGGTTTGCGGGAGACCCAGTACTTC. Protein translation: CASSQTGLRETQYF.